Listed here are 22 T cell receptor beta chains from one sample, sequenced in a study of neurological immune-mediated disorders. TCRdb used MiXCR to reprocess the 5' RACE reads, holding one entry per CDR3 protein. The sample contains 35,000 to 40,000 distinct CDR3 sequences, under 14% of which appear only once. The source material was CD4+ T cells from blood. All receptors come from a young woman with HTLV-1-associated myelopathy (HAM/TSP).

In this sample, this clonotype is medium-sized (0.01 to 0.1%). The genes are TRBV20-1 and TRBJ1-1, with D tentatively TRBD1 (5 bases). The germline V gene has CDR1 DFQATT and CDR2 SNEGSKA (reference sequence). CDR3 size: 13 residues. V was pared by 5 bases and J by 6 bases, with 16 bases between. CDR3 in amino acids: CSAGREWGAEAFF. CDR3 DNA sequence: TGCAGTGCTGGCAGGGAGTGGGGGGCTGAAGCTTTCTTT.

This clonotype was seen ten or more times. The rearrangement links TRBV6-5 to TRBJ1-1; D not certain. V lost 7 bases and J lost 6, with 15 bases in between. Germline values: CDR1 MNHEY, CDR2 SVGAGI. This CDR3 has 13 amino acids. In DNA, the CDR3 is TGTGCCAGCACTTCCTTAGCAAACGCTGAAGCTTTCTTT. This translates into CASTSLANAEAFF.

This clonotype was counted ten times or more. V usage is TRBV20-1 and J usage is TRBJ1-4; D is perhaps TRBD1 (6 bases). The CDR3 is 14 residues long. Trimming stripped 5 bases from V and 7 bases from J, with 17 bases between. Germline values: CDR1 DFQATT, CDR2 SNEGSKA (reference sequence). CDR3 region: CSAAYRERGEKLFF. The CDR3 bases are TGCAGTGCTGCCTACAGGGAACGGGGTGAAAAACTGTTTTTT.

This clonotype was found many times. The gene calls are TRBV11-3 and TRBJ2-7, with 7 positions matching TRBD1. V was pared by 5 bases and J by 3 bases, with 13 bases of the junction left unmatched. This CDR3 is built from 16 residues. Germline CDR1 reads SGHNT; CDR2 reads YENEEA. CDR3 sequence reads: CASSLFLTGTVYEQYF. The CDR3 DNA reads TGTGCCAGCAGCCTTTTTCTTACCGGGACAGTCTACGAGCAGTACTTC.

This clonotype was counted many times. The CDR3 DNA follows: TGCGCCAGCAGCTTGATAGCGGGGGGGTTTAATGAGCAGTTCTTC. Translation gives CASSLIAGGFNEQFF. The gene calls are TRBV5-1 and TRBJ2-1, with 11 bases that match TRBD2. V lost 1 base to trimming and J lost 7 bases; unmatched junction nucleotides: 4. Per the germline V gene, CDR1 is SGHRS and CDR2 is YFSETQ. This CDR3 contains 15 residues.

This clonotype was observed at least ten times. This chain's CDR3 is CASSHRGRTHEQYF. CDR3 DNA sequence: TGTGCCAGCAGCCACAGGGGGCGCACCCACGAGCAGTACTTC. V and J are TRBV5-6 and TRBJ2-7, with 9 bases lining up with TRBD1. The CDR3 runs to 14 residues. Per the germline V gene, CDR1 is SGHDT and CDR2 is YYEEEE. V gave up 4 bases and J gave up 5 bases; unmatched junction bases: 7.

This clonotype showed up many times. This chain uses TRBV7-2 with TRBJ1-2, with TRBD1 matching over 7 bases. Germline V gene sequence: CDR1 SGHTA, CDR2 FQGNSA. With V trimmed by 4 bases and J by 4 bases, 9 bases remained unmatched. CDR3 length: 15 residues. The CDR3 protein is CASSYRQGSSYGYTF. In nucleotides, the CDR3 is TGTGCCAGCAGCTATAGACAGGGATCTTCCTATGGCTACACCTTC.

The sample holds many counts of this clonotype. The rearrangement uses TRBV6-1 and TRBJ1-2; no definite D call. Trimming stripped 2 bases from V and 3 bases from J, with 13 bases between. There are 15 residues in the CDR3. Looked up from germline, CDR1 is MNHNS and CDR2 is SASEGT. This CDR3 reads CASSESRLPYYGYTF. The CDR3 DNA is TGTGCCAGCAGTGAATCCCGCTTACCTTACTATGGCTACACCTTC.

This clonotype was counted at least ten times. The V call is TRBV5-1, the J call TRBJ1-2, with D maybe TRBD1 (5 bases). The CDR3 consists of 13 residues. CDR1 and CDR2 from the germline V gene are SGHRS and YFSETQ. V was shortened by 2 bases and J by 5 bases, with 10 bases between the two germline ends. The DNA for the CDR3 is TGCGCCAGCAGCTTCGACAGTAAATATGGCTACACCTTC. This sequence encodes CASSFDSKYGYTF.

This clonotype was counted only a few times. The chain is built from TRBV30 and TRBJ1-1; 9 bases agree with TRBD1. The V segment lost 3 bases and the J segment 10 bases; nucleotides outside the gene matches: 9. Germline lookup yields CDR1 GTSNPN and CDR2 SVGIG (reference sequence). The CDR3 contains 13 residues. The CDR3, as DNA: TGTGCCTGGAGCCGCGACAGGGGGACGGCAGCTTTCTTT. Its protein product is CAWSRDRGTAAFF.

This clonotype was observed at least ten times. The chain carries TRBV20-1 and TRBJ1-1; 10 bases are a match to TRBD1. The CDR3 is made up of 14 amino acids. The germline V gene has CDR1 DFQATT and CDR2 SNEGSKA (reference sequence). The ends lost 5 bases at V and 0 bases at J; junction bases unmatched: 3. CDR3 protein: CSARQGAVNTEAFF. CDR3 DNA: TGCAGTGCTCGACAGGGGGCTGTGAACACTGAAGCTTTCTTT.

This clonotype was detected ten times or more. The rearrangement links TRBV20-1 to TRBJ2-3; D unresolved. Germline V gene sequence: CDR1 DFQATT, CDR2 SNEGSKA (reference sequence). Trimming removed 6 bases at V and 6 bases at J, with 10 bases between. CDR3 size: 11 residues. The CDR3: CSADRADTQYF. In nucleotides, the CDR3 is TGCAGTGCAGACCGGGCCGATACGCAGTATTTT.

The table lists this clonotype with many counts. The J gene is TRBJ1-1, the V gene TRBV7-9; TRBD1 aligns across 9 bases. The length of the CDR3 is 15 residues. The ends lost 3 bases at V and 1 base at J; junction bases unmatched: 3. Germline V gives CDR1 SEHNR, CDR2 FQNEAQ (reference sequence). CDR3 nucleotide sequence: TGTGCCAGCAGCTTTCTGGGACAGGGGAACACTGAAGCTTTCTTT. It encodes CASSFLGQGNTEAFF.

This clonotype was seen a handful of times. The V and J genes are TRBV12-2 and TRBJ1-2; the table gives TRBD1 as D, unverified against the DNA. TRBV12-2 is assigned pseudogene status. This CDR3 comprises 15 residues. CDR3 loop: CASRFHRGQVYGYTF. Written as DNA, the CDR3 is TGTGCAAGTCGCTTTCACAGGGGGCAAGTCTATGGCTACACCTTC.

In regard to this clonotype: An end of the junction does not agree with germline; a read error may underlie this. V is TRBV5-1 and J is TRBJ1-6; no clear D. The germline V gene encodes CDR1 SGHRS and CDR2 YFSETQ. The CDR3 is 13 residues long. CDR3 amino acids: CASSLASRSHLHF. CDR3 bases: TGCGCCAGCAGCTTGGCTTCCAGGTCACACCTCCACTTT. The whole variable domain, remainder taken from reference TRBV5-1 and TRBJ1-6, is KAGVTQTPRYLIKTRGQQVTLSCSPISGHRSVSWYQQTPGQGLQFLFEYFSETQRNKGNFPGRFSGRQFSNSRSEMNVSTLELGDSALYLCASSLASRSHLHFGNGTRLTVT.

This clonotype has ten or more counts. The rearrangement links TRBV24-1 to TRBJ1-5; D is unclear. The CDR3 contains 12 residues. The V end was cut by 5 bases, the J end by 3 bases, with 4 bases between. Germline CDR1 reads KGHDR; CDR2 reads SFDVKD. CDR3 sequence (DNA): TGTGCCACCAGTGCCCCCAATCAGCCCCAGCATTTT. It specifies CATSAPNQPQHF.

This clonotype was seen many times. The chain carries TRBV20-1 and TRBJ2-5, with TRBD2 as a possible D gene (6 bases). Germline loops: CDR1 DFQATT, CDR2 SNEGSKA (reference sequence). This CDR3 comprises 13 residues. Deletions cut 1 base from V and 5 bases from J, with 11 bases between. Here the CDR3 reads CSARVRGRETQYF. CDR3 coding DNA: TGCAGTGCTAGAGTGCGGGGACGGGAGACCCAGTACTTC.

This clonotype has at least ten counts. V usage is TRBV5-6 and J usage is TRBJ1-2; D uncertain. In germline, CDR1 is SGHDT, CDR2 YYEEEE. V was clipped by 0 bases and J by 4 bases, with 7 bases between them. CDR3 length: 13 residues. The CDR3 DNA sequence: TGTGCCAGCAGCTTGGGACGGCCCTATGGCTACACCTTC. It specifies CASSLGRPYGYTF.

This clonotype was detected ten times or more. This chain joins TRBV2 and TRBJ1-2; D gene ambiguous. This CDR3 is 13 amino acids long. Looked up from germline, CDR1 is SNHLY and CDR2 is FYNNEI. Trimming removed 3 bases at V and 8 bases at J, with 13 bases between. CDR3 nucleotide sequence: TGTGCCAGCAGTGATCGGCGGCTTAGGGGCTACACCTTC. Its protein is CASSDRRLRGYTF.

This clonotype was seen many times. The CDR3 reads CASSSRAPGQGFVHEQYF. CDR3 sequence (DNA): TGCGCCAGCAGCTCCCGTGCCCCGGGACAGGGCTTTGTCCACGAGCAGTACTTC. This chain connects TRBV5-1 to TRBJ2-7; 9 bases fit TRBD1. Germline values: CDR1 SGHRS, CDR2 YFSETQ. This CDR3 is 18 amino acids long. Losses at the gene ends were 3 bases for V and 5 bases for J; bases not matched to a gene: 18.

This clonotype has a count of ten or more. This chain links TRBV20-1 with TRBJ2-7, with 10 positions matching TRBD1. Germline CDR1 reads DFQATT; CDR2 reads SNEGSKA (reference sequence). The V segment lost 1 base and the J segment 2 bases; nucleotides outside the gene matches: 2. The CDR3 loop spans 14 amino acids. The CDR3: CSARGGQGPYEQYF. The CDR3 DNA reads as TGCAGTGCTAGAGGGGGACAGGGGCCCTACGAGCAGTACTTC.

The chain links TRBV9 to TRBJ2-7; 8 bases are a match to TRBD1. This CDR3 is 16 amino acids long. V shed 0 bases and J 3 bases; nucleotides not matched to a gene: 8. Germline lookup yields CDR1 SGDLS and CDR2 YYNGEE. DNA of the CDR3: TGTGCCAGCAGCGTAGGGGGGACAGGCGTGGGCTACGAGCAGTACTTC. Its translation: CASSVGGTGVGYEQYF. Based on the CDR3 plus reference TRBV9 and TRBJ2-7, the full variable domain is DSGVTQTPKHLITATGQRVTLRCSPRSGDLSVYWYQQSLDQGLQFLIQYYNGEERAKGNILERFSAQQFPDLHSELNLSSLELGDSALYFCASSVGGTGVGYEQYFGPGTRLTVT.